The clone carrying this T cell receptor (beta chain) was seen repeatedly, ten times or more. The sample belongs to a study of T cells in Graves' hyperthyroidism and ophthalmopathy. Amplification of TCR beta CDR3 regions was performed using RNA transcripts as template. Carried out on the TCR CDR3, a first-round RT-PCR used the HTBI primer set. Each CDR3 protein is one row after TCRdb ran MiXCR on the multiplex PCR reads. Of nearly 600,000 distinct CDR3 sequences listed, approximately 14% were seen once; the top ten hold more than 4.5%. The sequenced sample was blood. The source of this sequence is a woman aged 30 to 39 with Graves' hyperthyroidism that later progressed to Graves' ophthalmopathy.

This CDR3 reads CATQVDGISYNEQFF. In nucleotides, the CDR3 is TGTGCCACCCAGGTGGACGGCATATCCTACAATGAGCAGTTCTTC. The V gene is TRBV5-5, the J gene TRBJ2-1; D is unresolved. The CDR3 length is 15 residues. Germline loops: CDR1 SGHKS, CDR2 YYEKEE (reference sequence). Trimming removed 9 bases at V and 1 base at J, with 17 bases between.